The 20 T cell receptor beta chains below come from one sample, sequenced in a study of cytomegalovirus exposure and HLA in healthy donors. Amplification used 60 Vbeta primers and 13 Jbeta primers. This table comes from immunoSEQ multiplex PCR, and its TCRdb copy is limited to in-frame clones, with some not included. Of about 160,000 clones in the sample, approximately 80% are singletons; the top ten hold roughly 4.7%. Specimen: PBMCs. The receptors come from a young man in good health and CMV-seronegative.

The CDR3 DNA reads TGTGCCAGCAGCCCGCACACTAGCGAGACCTACGAGCAGTACTTC. Residues: CASSPHTSETYEQYF. The chain carries TRBV27 and TRBJ2-7, with 7 bases matching TRBD2. V lost 6 bases and J lost 2; bases outside the gene matches: 10. Germline V lookup: CDR1 MNHEY, CDR2 SMNVEV (reference sequence). The CDR3 is made up of 15 amino acids.

V usage is TRBV6-6 and J usage is TRBJ2-5; TRBD1 aligns across 8 bases. CDR3 size: 14 residues. Germline V lookup: CDR1 MNHNY, CDR2 SVGAGI (reference sequence). Trimming cost V 4 bases and J 1 base; bases outside gene matches: 2. Here the CDR3 DNA reads TGTGCCAGCAGTTGGGGGACAGGCCAAGAGACCCAGTACTTC. Its protein product is CASSWGTGQETQYF.

V gene TRBV27 combines with J gene TRBJ1-5, with D possibly being TRBD1 (6 bases). Germline V gene data show CDR1 as MNHEY and CDR2 as SMNVEV (reference sequence). The CDR3 is made up of 17 amino acids. Trimming shortened V by 2 bases and J by 6 bases, and 20 bases separated the two germline ends. Here the CDR3 reads CASSLGTVGGARQPQHF. CDR3 in DNA: TGTGCCAGCAGTTTAGGGACGGTTGGGGGGGCTCGTCAGCCCCAGCATTTT.

The V call is TRBV30, the J call TRBJ1-4, with a weak D call TRBD1 (5 bases). Trimming stripped 8 bases from V and 0 bases from J, with 13 bases between. The CDR3 is 14 amino acids. Germline lookup yields CDR1 GTSNPN and CDR2 SVGIG (reference sequence). CDR3 region: CASSSGTTNEKLFF. In DNA form, the CDR3 reads TGTGCCAGCTCCTCAGGGACAACTAATGAAAAACTGTTTTTT.

V is TRBV10-3 and J is TRBJ1-5; D call uncertain. The germline V gene encodes CDR1 ENHRY and CDR2 SYGVKD. This CDR3 comprises 13 residues. With 5 bases removed from V and 7 bases from J, the gap between germline ends came to 12 bases. The CDR3 loop reads CAISQKGGQPQHF. For the CDR3, the DNA is TGTGCCATCAGTCAGAAGGGAGGGCAGCCCCAGCATTTT.

The rearrangement uses TRBV27 and TRBJ1-4, with TRBD1 as a possible D gene (6 bases). Germline values: CDR1 MNHEY, CDR2 SMNVEV (reference sequence). Trimming pared 3 bases from V and 10 bases from J, leaving 15 bases between. The CDR3 runs to 14 residues. The CDR3 sequence: CASSFGQGSGKLFF. CDR3 DNA: TGTGCCAGCAGTTTTGGGCAGGGGAGCGGAAAACTGTTTTTT.

V gene TRBV7-6 combines with J gene TRBJ1-1; the D gene is possibly TRBD1 (6 bases). The CDR3 totals 13 residues. The ends were cut back, 6 bases at V and 4 bases at J, with 12 bases in the middle. In germline, CDR1 is SGHVS, CDR2 FNYEAQ. The CDR3 loop is CASRYRVGTEAFF. The DNA of the CDR3 is TGTGCCAGCAGATACAGGGTGGGCACTGAAGCTTTCTTT.

This clone was found once. The chain has TRBV10-1 and TRBJ1-2; possible D gene TRBD1, 6 bases. The CDR3 covers 13 residues. Germline lookup yields CDR1 WNHNN and CDR2 SYGVQD (reference sequence). V was pared by 2 bases and J by 5 bases, with 9 bases between. This CDR3 is CASSEEQGYGYTF. CDR3 coding DNA: TGCGCCAGCAGTGAGGAACAGGGTTATGGCTACACCTTC.

Of note for this clone: A junction boundary mismatches the germline segment, possibly from a read error. The chain combines TRBV6-5 with TRBJ2-3; D perhaps matches TRBD2 (7 bases). CDR1 MNHEY and CDR2 SVGAGI come from the germline V gene. The CDR3 extends over 15 amino acids. The CDR3 nucleotides are TGTGCCAGCAGTCACTCCCGGGGGGCGGGGGATACGCAGTATTTT. Its translation is CASSHSRGAGDTQYF.

The chain recombines TRBV2 with TRBJ2-2, with 7 bases matching TRBD1. Per germline, CDR1 SNHLY and CDR2 FYNNEI. Trimming at V came to 4 bases and at J to 4 bases, leaving 9 bases not matched to a gene. The CDR3 consists of 16 residues. CDR3 in amino acids: CASSATGVLSTGELFF. The CDR3 DNA is TGTGCCAGCAGTGCAACAGGGGTCCTTAGCACCGGGGAGCTGTTTTTT.

V and J are TRBV28 and TRBJ1-2; TRBD1 agrees at 8 bases. Germline V CDR1 and CDR2: MDHEN, SYDVKM. The CDR3 sequence is 14 residues long. Germline trimming cut 6 bases from V and 7 bases from J; bases unmatched to any gene: 10. The CDR3 nucleotides are TGTGCCAGCAGCCCCCTGGACAGGGAAGGTGGCTACACCTTC. Translating gives CASSPLDREGGYTF.

V is TRBV13 and J is TRBJ2-7, with TRBD1 matching over 11 bases. This CDR3 is built from 15 residues. V trimming: 5 bases; J trimming: 5 bases; junction bases outside the gene matches: 8. Germline CDR1 reads PRHDT; CDR2 reads FYEKMQ (reference sequence). The CDR3 region is CASSLWGQGVNEQYF. As DNA, the CDR3 is TGTGCCAGCAGCCTGTGGGGACAGGGGGTGAACGAGCAGTACTTC.

On this clone itself: Other DNA sequences in this sample translate to the same CDR3. J is TRBJ2-1 and V is TRBV29-1, with D possibly being TRBD2 (6 bases). CDR1 and CDR2 from the germline V gene are SQVTM and ANQGSEA. The CDR3 runs to 14 residues. The V and J ends lost 8 bases and 9 bases respectively, with 23 bases between them. The CDR3 DNA reads as TGCAGCTCCCTAAGGGGACTCCAGGAAGGTGAGCAGTTCTTC. Residues: CSSLRGLQEGEQFF.

The chain recombines TRBV29-1 with TRBJ1-1, with D possibly TRBD1 on 6 matching bases. Germline V gene data show CDR1 as SQVTM and CDR2 as ANQGSEA. The CDR3 length is 12 residues. The V end lost 5 bases, the J end lost 9 bases, and 16 bases lay between the germline ends. The CDR3 DNA reads TGCAGCGTTTCCCCGGACAGCTGGAAAGCTTTCTTT. This gives the protein CSVSPDSWKAFF.

The sample holds a few counts of this clone. CDR3 loop: CASSESAMGLEAEQYF. CDR3 nucleotides: TGCGCCAGCAGTGAGTCGGCTATGGGACTAGAGGCCGAGCAGTACTTC. The chain carries TRBV10-2 and TRBJ2-5, with TRBD2 identical over 8 bases. Gene TRBJ2-7 matches the end of the DNA better, so the J call may be wrong. Germline V gene sequence: CDR1 WSHSY, CDR2 SAAADI. This CDR3 is 16 amino acids long.

About this clone itself: One end of the junction varies from germline; a read error may be responsible. This sequence joins TRBV7-2 and TRBJ2-1; 9 nucleotides line up with TRBD1. CDR1 is SGHTA and CDR2 is FQGNSA in the germline V gene. The CDR3 covers 16 residues. This CDR3 reads CASSLVPQGAYNGQFF. The CDR3 region has the DNA TGTGCCAGCAGCTTAGTGCCACAGGGGGCCTACAATGGGCAGTTCTTC.

V gene TRBV9 combines with J gene TRBJ1-1; a possible D gene is TRBD1 (6 bases). The V gene's germline CDR1 is SGDLS and CDR2 YYNGEE. Trimming removed 3 bases from V and 0 bases from J, with 15 bases in between. The CDR3 consists of 16 residues. The CDR3 loop reads CASSAHGGGLNTEAFF. Here the CDR3 DNA reads TGTGCCAGCAGCGCCCACGGGGGGGGCTTGAACACTGAAGCTTTCTTT.

A single count supports this clone. This sequence joins TRBV7-2 and TRBJ1-1, with D unresolved. CDR3 length: 16 amino acids. The germline gives CDR1 SGHTA, CDR2 FQGNSA. The ends were cut back, 0 bases at V and 1 base at J, with 12 bases in the middle. The CDR3 sequence: CASSLAGVKRNTEAFF. The CDR3 region has the DNA TGTGCCAGCAGCTTAGCCGGGGTCAAGCGGAACACTGAAGCTTTCTTT.

The rearrangement uses TRBV11-1 and TRBJ1-3; TRBD1 aligns across 7 bases. This CDR3 comprises 16 residues. The V segment lost 5 bases and the J segment 4 bases; nucleotides outside the gene matches: 11. Looked up from germline, CDR1 is SGHAT and CDR2 is FQDESV (reference sequence). The CDR3 DNA is TGTGCCAGCAGCCGCCGCCCACAGGGGTCCGGAAACACCATATATTTT. It is translated as CASSRRPQGSGNTIYF. Variable domain in full (rest from reference TRBV11-1 and TRBJ1-3): EAEVAQSPRYKITEKSQAVAFWCDPISGHATLYWYRQILGQGPELLVQFQDESVVDDSQLPKDRFSAERLKGVDSTLKIQPAELGDSAMYLCASSRRPQGSGNTIYFGEGSWLTVV.

The V and J genes are TRBV10-1 and TRBJ2-2; 10 nucleotides agree with TRBD2. The CDR3 spans 16 residues. Germline trimming cut 3 bases from V and 4 bases from J; bases unmatched to any gene: 5. The germline V gene encodes CDR1 WNHNN and CDR2 SYGVQD (reference sequence). CDR3 amino acids: CASSEPSGSGTGELFF. CDR3 nucleotides: TGCGCCAGCAGTGAACCTAGCGGGAGTGGCACCGGGGAGCTGTTTTTT.